The 13 T cell receptor beta chains below all came from one sample that was sequenced in a study of neurological immune-mediated disorders. TCRdb independently ran MiXCR on the 5' RACE reads; one entry per CDR3 protein. The sample lists about 25,000 distinct CDR3 sequences; over 3% were seen once. The sample consisted of PBMCs. These receptors were collected from a woman aged 25 to 39 with multiple sclerosis.

This clonotype was seen repeatedly, ten times or more. V usage is TRBV7-3 and J usage is TRBJ2-2; D remains unclear. The germline V and J ends were trimmed by 5 bases and 4 bases, with 14 bases remaining between them. Looked up from germline, CDR1 is SGHTA and CDR2 is FQGTGA. The CDR3 spans 15 residues. This CDR3 reads CASSPRSRGTGELFF. The CDR3 region has the DNA TGTGCCAGCAGCCCAAGATCCCGAGGCACCGGGGAGCTGTTTTTT.

This clonotype appeared many times. The CDR3 DNA follows: TGTGCCAGCAGCGGTTGGCAGAACACAGATACGCAGTATTTT. It translates to CASSGWQNTDTQYF. The chain combines TRBV7-8 with TRBJ2-3; D uncertain. Trimming left V 5 bases short and J 2 bases short, with 11 bases between. CDR1 and CDR2 (germline): SGHVS, FQNEAQ. The CDR3 is 14 amino acids.

This clonotype was observed at least ten times. V gene TRBV6-2 or TRBV6-3 combines with J gene TRBJ2-7, with D hard to call. The CDR3 extends over 14 amino acids. Trimming took off 4 bases at V and 3 bases at J, with 13 bases between the two ends. The V gene's germline CDR1 is MNHEY and CDR2 SVGEGT. DNA for the CDR3: TGTGCCAGCAGTTCAGGAACAATCAACTACGAGCAGTACTTC. This encodes CASSSGTINYEQYF.

This clonotype was counted only a few times. The conserved final phenylalanine or tryptophan is absent from the CDR3, which likely points to a read error. This sequence joins TRBV29-1 and TRBJ2-7, with D tentatively TRBD1 (5 bases). The CDR3 covers 13 residues. Germline V gives CDR1 SQVTM, CDR2 ANQGSEA. The CDR3 region is CSIDDDSSYEQYN. CDR3 bases: TGCAGCATTGACGATGACAGCTCCTACGAGCAGTACAAC.

This clonotype was recorded many times. This chain connects TRBV19 to TRBJ1-1; D is unclear. The CDR3 has 15 residues. CDR1 LNHDA and CDR2 SQIVND come from the germline V gene (reference sequence). V dropped 7 bases and J dropped 4 bases, with 19 bases sitting between them. The CDR3 DNA follows: TGTGCCAGTACCCTATCCCGGGCCCCGGGCACTGAAGCTTTCTTT. It translates to CASTLSRAPGTEAFF.

As for this clonotype: This may be a read error, as it is one base from a much larger clone. This chain links TRBV11-2 with TRBJ2-7; D call uncertain. Germline V gene lookup returns CDR1 SGHAT and CDR2 FQNNGV. Trimming pared 5 bases from V and 2 bases from J, leaving 13 bases between. The CDR3 covers 14 residues. CDR3 in DNA: TGTGCCAGCAGCGCCTCTAGAGGACCCTACGAGCAGTACTTC. Its translation is CASSASRGPYEQYF.

This clonotype was seen many times. The junction departs from germline at one end; a sequencing error may be responsible. This chain uses TRBV28 with TRBJ1-5; D is perhaps TRBD1 (5 bases). CDR1 MDHEN and CDR2 SYDVKM come from the germline V gene. The CDR3 is 18 amino acids. The CDR3 bases are TGTGCCAGCAGTTCGGTCAGGTCGTGGGGAGGGACGGGTCAGCCCCAGAATTTT. Protein sequence: CASSSVRSWGGTGQPQNF.

The sample holds many counts of this clonotype. The chain has TRBV27 and TRBJ2-7; perhaps TRBD1 as D (5 bases). V was pared by 0 bases and J by 3 bases, with 9 bases between. The CDR3 is 14 residues long. Looked up from germline, CDR1 is MNHEY and CDR2 is SMNVEV (reference sequence). CDR3 amino acids: CASSLSQGYYEQYF. The CDR3, as DNA: TGTGCCAGCAGTTTATCCCAGGGATACTACGAGCAGTACTTC.

The table lists this clonotype with many counts. The chain employs TRBV5-1 and TRBJ1-2; D is uncertain. Germline V gene data show CDR1 as SGHRS and CDR2 as YFSETQ. The V end lost 0 bases, the J end lost 2 bases, and 20 bases lay between the germline ends. CDR3 size: 18 residues. The CDR3 nucleotides read TGCGCCAGCAGCTTGGGCTTAGGAGGGCGGCAAATAAACTATGGCTACACCTTC. This gives the protein CASSLGLGGRQINYGYTF.

This clonotype appeared many times. A clone one base away is much larger, so this may be a read error. The chain employs TRBV29-1 and TRBJ1-1; unclear D gene. Germline V gene sequence: CDR1 SQVTM, CDR2 ANQGSEA. The V end was cut by 2 bases, the J end by 6 bases, with 7 bases between. The CDR3 has 11 amino acids. CDR3 residues: CSVEKGPEAFF. In nucleotides, the CDR3 is TGCAGCGTTGAAAAGGGTCCTGAAGCTTTCTTT.

This clonotype has at least ten counts. CDR3 loop: CASSIGTGRTEPFF. Written as DNA, the CDR3 is TGTGCCAGCAGCATCGGGACAGGGAGGACCGAACCTTTCTTT. V usage is TRBV7-2 and J usage is TRBJ1-1; the match to TRBD1 covers 9 bases. The CDR3 loop spans 14 amino acids. V lost 5 bases to trimming and J lost 12 bases; unmatched junction nucleotides: 13. CDR1 is SGHTA and CDR2 is FQGNSA in the germline V gene.

This clonotype was recorded at least ten times. The rearrangement links TRBV19 to TRBJ2-1, with TRBD2 identical over 8 bases. The V gene end was trimmed by 7 bases and the J gene end by 2 bases; junction bases not matched to a gene: 1. The germline CDR1 and CDR2 sequences are LNHDA and SQIVND (reference sequence). The CDR3 contains 13 residues. The CDR3 coding sequence is TGTGCCAGTAATAGCGGGGCCTACAATGAGCAGTTCTTC. Its translation is CASNSGAYNEQFF.

This clonotype was picked up many times. The rearrangement links TRBV12-3 or TRBV12-4 to TRBJ1-4, with D hard to call. Between the trimmed V and J ends, which lost 0 bases and 10 bases, there was a span of 6 bases. This CDR3 has 12 residues. The CDR3 nucleotides are TGTGCCAGCAGTTTAGCCAGGCGAAAACTGTTTTTT. It specifies CASSLARRKLFF.